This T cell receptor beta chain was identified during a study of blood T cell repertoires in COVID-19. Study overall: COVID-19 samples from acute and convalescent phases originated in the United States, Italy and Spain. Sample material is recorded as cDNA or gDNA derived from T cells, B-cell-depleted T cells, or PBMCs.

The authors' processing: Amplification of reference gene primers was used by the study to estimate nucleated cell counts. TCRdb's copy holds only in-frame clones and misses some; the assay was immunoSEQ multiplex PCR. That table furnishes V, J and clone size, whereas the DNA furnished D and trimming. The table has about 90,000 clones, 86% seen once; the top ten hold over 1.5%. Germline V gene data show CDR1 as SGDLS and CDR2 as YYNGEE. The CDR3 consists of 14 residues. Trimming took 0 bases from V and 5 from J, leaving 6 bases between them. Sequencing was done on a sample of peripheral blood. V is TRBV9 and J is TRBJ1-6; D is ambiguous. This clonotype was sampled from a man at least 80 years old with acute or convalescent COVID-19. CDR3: CASSVGADNSPLHF. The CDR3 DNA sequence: TGTGCCAGCAGCGTAGGGGCAGATAATTCACCCCTCCACTTT. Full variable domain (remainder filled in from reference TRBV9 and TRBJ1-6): DSGVTQTPKHLITATGQRVTLRCSPRSGDLSVYWYQQSLDQGLQFLIQYYNGEERAKGNILERFSAQQFPDLHSELNLSSLELGDSALYFCASSVGADNSPLHFGNGTRLTVT.